This T cell receptor (beta chain) was sequenced during a study of blood T cells in healthy people across ages. Primed by a sample-barcoded 5' primer and a J-beta primer mix, a second PCR proceeded for roughly 7 to 12 cycles. MiXCR was run by TCRdb on the 5' RACE reads, yielding one entry per CDR3 protein. Here the sample spans around 1,000,000 distinct CDR3 sequences, about 23% being singletons. Study-wide results and caveats: Observed TCR beta diversity per million T cells went down as age went up. This fall followed a roughly linear course with age.

This CDR3 spans 16 amino acids. Germline CDR1 is SGHAT and CDR2 is FQNNGV. As to this clonotype: Its antigen is undetermined.

This sample was also put to use in a study of T cells of mothers and their children.

This receptor was identified in a girl aged 2 to 9 in good health. The specimen was blood. This chain links TRBV11-2 with TRBJ2-5; D might be TRBD1 (6 bases). The DNA end is a closer match to TRBJ2-1, so the J assignment may be wrong. CDR3 DNA: TGTGCCAGCAGCTTAGATCTGGCAGGGGTATGGGATGAGCAGTTCTTC. It translates to CASSLDLAGVWDEQFF.